This is a list of T cell receptor beta chains from one sample in a study of Graves' ophthalmopathy and Graves' hyperthyroidism. Each CDR3 protein gets one entry after TCRdb re-called the multiplex PCR reads with MiXCR. There are almost 750,000 distinct CDR3 sequences in the sample; around 40% occur only once, and 44% lies in the top ten. Sequences were obtained from peripheral blood. Every receptor here comes from an adult man with Graves' ophthalmopathy. Both conserved end residues are part of each CDR3. D genes are given only for firm matches. The size entry is marked missing in some rows and otherwise reads once, few, many or a size class.

clone_size | d_call | j_call | v_call | cdr3_nt | cdr3_aa
many | NA | TRBJ2-6 | TRBV7-2 | TGTGCCAGCAGCACGGACGGTCCCCTATGGGGGGCCAACGTCCTGACTTTC | CASSTDGPLWGANVLTF
NA | NA | TRBJ2-5 | TRBV29-1 | TGCAGCGTTAGGTCCTCTGGAAACACCGAAGAGACCCAGTACTTC | CSVRSSGNTEETQYF
NA | NA | TRBJ2-5 | TRBV2 | TGTGCCAGCAGTGTCTGGGTGGAGACCCAGTACTTC | CASSVWVETQYF
NA | NA | TRBJ1-5 | TRBV2 | TGTGCCAGCAGTGCTTCAACATACGTACGCAATCAGCCCCAGCATTTT | CASSASTYVRNQPQHF
many | TRBD1 | TRBJ2-7 | TRBV20-1 | TGCAGTGCTAAGACAGGGCGCTACGAGCAGTACTTC | CSAKTGRYEQYF
NA | NA | TRBJ2-7 | TRBV7-2 | TGTGCCAGCAGCCAAGGGACATACGCTACCTACGAGCAGTACTTC | CASSQGTYATYEQYF
few | NA | TRBJ1-6 | TRBV2 | TGTGCCAGCAGCTACCAGGGTCGGGATAATTCACCCCTCCACTTT | CASSYQGRDNSPLHF
few | TRBD1 | TRBJ1-4 | TRBV20-1 | TGCAGTGCCAAACCCGGGACAGGGGCTGAAAAACTGTTTTTT | CSAKPGTGAEKLFF
few | NA | TRBJ2-7 | TRBV10-1 | TGCGCCAGCAGTGGGGACTTATCCTACGAGCAGTACTTC | CASSGDLSYEQYF
few | NA | TRBJ1-6 | TRBV30 | TGTGCCTGGAGACAGGGTTCACCCCTCCACTTT | CAWRQGSPLHF
many | NA | TRBJ1-6 | TRBV7-9 | TGTGCCAGCAGCTTAGGCGGGGTTTCACCCCTCCACTTT | CASSLGGVSPLHF
few | TRBD1 | TRBJ1-2 | TRBV15 | TGTGCCACCAGCAGAGGGACAGGGGAAGGCTATGGCTACACCTTC | CATSRGTGEGYGYTF
NA | NA | TRBJ1-2 | TRBV6-5 | TGTGCCAGCAGTTATCGCGTCGACAGAGTCTATGGCTACACCTTC | CASSYRVDRVYGYTF
NA | NA | TRBJ2-5 | TRBV10-3 | TGTGCCATCAGTGGAGGGCTAAAGACCCAGTACTTC | CAISGGLKTQYF
many | TRBD1 | TRBJ2-7 | TRBV24-1 | TGTGCCACCAGTGATTCCTCGACAGGGTCGTACCACGAGCAGTACTTC | CATSDSSTGSYHEQYF
few | NA | TRBJ1-5 | TRBV7-2 | TGTGCCAGCAGCTTAGAACGTAATAGCAATCAGCCCCAGCATTTT | CASSLERNSNQPQHF
many | NA | TRBJ1-3 | TRBV2 | TGTGCCAGCAGTGATGCTGACAGGCCAGACTCTGGAAACACCATATATTTT | CASSDADRPDSGNTIYF
NA | NA | TRBJ2-5 | TRBV9 | TGTGCCAGCAGCGACGCCCAAGGGACATCCTTC | CASSDAQGTSF
NA | NA | TRBJ2-2 | TRBV10-3 | TGTGCCAGCACCCAGGAACGGTCCACAGGGGCGGGGGAGCTATTTTTT | CASTQERSTGAGELFF
NA | NA | TRBJ1-2 | TRBV25-1 | TGTGCCAGCAGCTTGGTCCCAGGGGAATTTTATGGCTACACCTTC | CASSLVPGEFYGYTF
NA | NA | TRBJ2-2 | TRBV25-1 | NA | CASSDERQGSCFF
NA | TRBD1 | TRBJ2-5 | TRBV15 | TGTGCCACCAGCAGAGTAGGGGTCGGGACAGGGGACAGGGGGACCCAGTACTTC | CATSRVGVGTGDRGTQYF
few | NA | TRBJ2-3 | TRBV10-3 | TGTGCCATCAGTGAGCCAAGGACCCCCAACACAGATACGCAGTATTTT | CAISEPRTPNTDTQYF
many | TRBD1 | TRBJ2-7 | TRBV14 | TGTGCCAGCAGCCGAGGACAGGGTGGGTACGAGCAGTACTTC | CASSRGQGGYEQYF
NA | TRBD1 | TRBJ2-6 | TRBV19 | TGTGCCAGCAGTTATCGGACAGGGGGCCTTGGGGCCAACGTCCTGACTTTC | CASSYRTGGLGANVLTF
few | NA | TRBJ2-2 | TRBV5-4 | TGTGCCAGCAGCTTGTGGGGCGGCGGGGAGCTGTTTTTT | CASSLWGGGELFF
NA | NA | TRBJ2-6 | TRBV12-3/TRBV12-4 | TGTGCCAGCTGGGCAGGGTACTGGTCTGGGGCCAACGTCCTGACTTTC | CASWAGYWSGANVLTF
many | TRBD2 | TRBJ2-5 | TRBV2 | TGTGCCAGCAGTGACGTAGCGGGATGGCAAGAGACCCAGTACTTC | CASSDVAGWQETQYF
NA | NA | TRBJ1-5 | TRBV29-1 | TGCAGCAGTACGAATAGCAATCAGCCCCAGCATTTT | CSSTNSNQPQHF
many | NA | TRBJ2-7 | TRBV12-3/TRBV12-4 | TGTGCCAGCAGTCTACAGGGTACCGAGCAGTACTTC | CASSLQGTEQYF
NA | NA | TRBJ2-7 | TRBV7-9 | TGTGCCAGCAGTTACTCTCAGGGCCGCTACGAGCAGTACTTC | CASSYSQGRYEQYF
few | NA | TRBJ1-5 | TRBV10-3 | TGTGCCAGCAATTGGGGGCTATCTCAGCCCCAGCATTTT | CASNWGLSQPQHF
few | NA | TRBJ2-5 | TRBV7-2 | TGTGCCAGCAGACAAAGTTCAGGCGGCGGATTCAAAGAGACCCAGTACTTC | CASRQSSGGGFKETQYF
NA | TRBD1 | TRBJ2-7 | TRBV10-3 | TGTGCCATCAGCACAACAGGGGGAAACTACGAGCAATACTTC | CAISTTGGNYEQYF
NA | NA | TRBJ2-7 | TRBV5-1 | TGCGCCAGCAGCTTGGAGGGGTTTACCTACGAGCAGTACTTC | CASSLEGFTYEQYF
few | NA | TRBJ1-2 | TRBV30 | TGTGCCTGGAGTCCAAGTAACTATGGCTACACCTTC | CAWSPSNYGYTF
few | NA | TRBJ1-2 | TRBV7-3 | TGCGCCAGCAGCCAAGAGATTGACTATGGCTACACCTTC | CASSQEIDYGYTF
NA | NA | TRBJ2-3 | TRBV24-1 | TGTGCCACCGGGACGGCTAGCCCAGATACGCAGTATTTT | CATGTASPDTQYF
few | NA | TRBJ2-5 | TRBV7-2 | TGTGCCAGCAGCCTGGGACACCCAAGGGAGACCCAGTACTTC | CASSLGHPRETQYF
NA | TRBD2 | TRBJ2-7 | TRBV29-1 | TGCAGCGTTGAAGAGCCTAGCGGGAGCTCCTACGAGCAGTACTTC | CSVEEPSGSSYEQYF
few | NA | TRBJ1-5 | TRBV6-5 | TGTGCCAGCAGACCCGACGGTTGGAGCAATCAGCCCCAGCATTTT | CASRPDGWSNQPQHF
many | NA | TRBJ2-5 | TRBV7-2 | TGTGCCAGCAGCTTAGCCTGGGTGGAAGAGACCCAGTACTTC | CASSLAWVEETQYF
NA | NA | TRBJ2-2 | TRBV20-1 | TGCAGTGCTTTTACCCCCGAGGGGGAGCTGTTTTTT | CSAFTPEGELFF